This record covers a single TCR beta chain. The antigen remains unidentified. These data originate in a study of cytomegalovirus exposure and HLA in healthy donors. Study-level information: A later analysis reported the 90 to 150 validation repertoires used the same platform as the roughly 700 first-cohort repertoires.

Produced via immunoSEQ multiplex PCR; TCRdb's table is partial and in-frame only. The sample carries 160,000 or so clones, approximately 86% recorded once. Regarding the study as a whole: Overall, about 160 TCR beta chains were annotated as cytomegalovirus-associated.

Losses at the gene ends were 5 bases for V and 0 bases for J; bases not matched to a gene: 4. Germline V gene data show CDR1 as LGHNA and CDR2 as YNFKEQ. The CDR3 totals 16 residues. This sequence joins TRBV4-2 and TRBJ2-3, with 11 bases identical to TRBD2. The origin of this receptor is a man aged 25-40 years in good health and CMV-seropositive. Material for sequencing was PBMCs. CDR3 bases: TGTGCCAGCAGCTATCTAGCGGGGGGCAGCACAGATACGCAGTATTTT. Translation: CASSYLAGGSTDTQYF.